These 22 T cell receptor beta chains were sequenced from one sample in a study of T cell changes during pregnancy in multiple sclerosis. The protocol was immunoSEQ multiplex PCR, while the TCRdb copy is restricted to in-frame clones and leaves out a portion. The table has some 70,000 clones, just over 90% seen once. The material was peripheral blood, obtained in the second trimester of pregnancy. The receptors here all came from a female donor in good health, enrolled as a control in a pregnancy study.

The count of this clone is one. The chain recombines TRBV5-4 with TRBJ2-2; 12 nucleotides align to TRBD2. Trimming removed 4 bases from V and 4 bases from J; junction bases left unmatched: 8. This CDR3 is 17 amino acids long. Germline V gives CDR1 SGHNT, CDR2 YYREEE (reference sequence). CDR3 in amino acids: CASSGRTSGISTGELFF. CDR3 in DNA: TGTGCCAGCAGCGGAAGGACTAGCGGGATAAGCACCGGGGAGCTGTTTTTT.

This chain links TRBV19 with TRBJ2-5; D unresolved. This CDR3 contains 12 residues. The V and J ends lost 6 bases and 4 bases respectively, with 9 bases between them. Germline V gene sequence: CDR1 LNHDA, CDR2 SQIVND (reference sequence). The CDR3 protein is CASRQAGETQYF. The CDR3, as DNA: TGTGCCAGTAGGCAGGCCGGAGAGACCCAGTACTTC.

The rearrangement joins TRBV4-3 to TRBJ1-3; TRBD1 is a possible D gene (5 bases). V was cut by 0 bases and J by 0 bases, with 6 bases left in between. Germline CDR1 reads LGHNA; CDR2 reads YSLEER. This CDR3 spans 15 amino acids. The CDR3 loop reads CASSQDRASGNTIYF. Written as DNA, the CDR3 is TGCGCCAGCAGCCAAGACAGGGCCTCTGGAAACACCATATATTTT.

In its sample, this clone was seen once. The V and J genes are TRBV19 and TRBJ2-1; D perhaps matches TRBD2 (5 bases). CDR3 length: 16 amino acids. Germline assignment: CDR1 LNHDA and CDR2 SQIVND (reference sequence). Between the trimmed V and J ends, which lost 3 bases and 6 bases, there was a span of 18 bases. In DNA, the CDR3 is TGTGCCAGTAGTATTCGGGGTGGGGTATCGAGCAATGAGCAGTTCTTC. This sequence encodes CASSIRGGVSSNEQFF.

For the CDR3, the DNA is TGTGCCAGCAGCTTAGTAAGGGGAAACTATGGCTACACCTTC. Translating gives CASSLVRGNYGYTF. This rearrangement joins TRBV7-8 to TRBJ1-2; TRBD1 might be the D (5 bases). V lost 1 base and J lost 2, with 8 bases in between. CDR3 length: 14 amino acids. Germline-derived CDR1 and CDR2 are SGHVS and FQNEAQ.

This clone was observed a single time. The CDR3 sequence is CASRPPATPGTQYF. The CDR3 DNA reads as TGTGCCAGCAGGCCTCCTGCAACGCCGGGTACGCAGTATTTT. This chain joins TRBV7-2 and TRBJ2-3, with no clear D. CDR1 and CDR2 from the germline V gene are SGHTA and FQGNSA. This CDR3 region has 14 residues. Deletions cut 6 bases from V and 8 bases from J, with 18 bases between.

The rearrangement joins TRBV4-3 to TRBJ2-1; D gene uncertain. The CDR3 sequence is 13 residues long. Germline V gene sequence: CDR1 LGHNA, CDR2 YSLEER. Trimming left V 3 bases short and J 5 bases short, with 8 bases between. DNA for the CDR3: TGCGCCAGCAGCCAGTCCTGGCACAATGAGCAGTTCTTC. This sequence encodes CASSQSWHNEQFF.

The chain combines TRBV4-2 with TRBJ2-3; 10 bases fit TRBD2. Germline V lookup: CDR1 LGHNA, CDR2 YNFKEQ. V gave up 1 base and J gave up 5 bases; unmatched junction bases: 12. CDR3 length: 18 residues. CDR3 in DNA: TGTGCCAGCAGCCAAGTTTGGGCTAGCGGGAGTGATCAAGATACGCAGTATTTT. This translates into CASSQVWASGSDQDTQYF.

The count of this clone is one. The genes are TRBV28 and TRBJ2-1, with 7 bases lining up with TRBD2. The CDR3 spans 15 residues. J lost 8 bases, V lost 2 bases, and 9 bases had no gene match. In germline, CDR1 is MDHEN, CDR2 SYDVKM. CDR3 DNA: TGTGCCAGCAGTTTAATAGGGCTAGCGGTCCATGAGCAGTTCTTC. It yields the protein CASSLIGLAVHEQFF.

The chain combines TRBV7-2 with TRBJ1-5; D gene ambiguous. The CDR3 contains 15 residues. Germline values: CDR1 SGHTA, CDR2 FQGNSA. V gave up 3 bases and J gave up 0 bases, with 9 bases separating them. Written as DNA, the CDR3 is TGTGCCAGCAGCTTGGGAGATTATAGCAATCAGCCCCAGCATTTT. Amino acid sequence: CASSLGDYSNQPQHF.

The rearrangement uses TRBV7-2 and TRBJ2-1, with TRBD2 matching over 14 bases. Looked up from germline, CDR1 is SGHTA and CDR2 is FQGNSA. The CDR3 consists of 15 residues. V shed 5 bases and J 9 bases; nucleotides not matched to a gene: 6. As DNA, the CDR3 is TGTGCCAGCAGCCCTGGACTAGCGGGAGGTCCTGAGCAGTTCTTC. This sequence encodes CASSPGLAGGPEQFF.

This clone has a single count. The V gene is TRBV9, the J gene TRBJ1-2; TRBD1 is a possible D gene (6 bases). The germline V gene encodes CDR1 SGDLS and CDR2 YYNGEE. CDR3 length equals 17 residues. V lost 3 bases, J lost 4 bases, and 22 bases lay in between. The CDR3 DNA sequence: TGTGCCAGCAGCGCCCACGGGCCAGGGGAAATGGTCTATGGCTACACCTTC. It translates to CASSAHGPGEMVYGYTF.

This chain connects TRBV14 to TRBJ2-7; TRBD2 agrees at 10 bases. This CDR3 region has 16 residues. Germline V gene data show CDR1 as SGHDN and CDR2 as FVKESK. V dropped 2 bases and J dropped 3; count of bases not matched to a gene: 7. As DNA, the CDR3 is TGTGCCAGCAGCCAACCCAAAGCGGGAGGGTACTACGAGCAGTACTTC. Protein: CASSQPKAGGYYEQYF. The full variable domain, its missing parts supplied by reference TRBV14 and TRBJ2-7, is EAGVTQFPSHSVIEKGQTVTLRCDPISGHDNLYWYRRVMGKEIKFLLHFVKESKQDESGMPNNRFLAERTGGTYSTLKVQPAELEDSGVYFCASSQPKAGGYYEQYFGPGTRLTVT.

The rearrangement links TRBV10-2 to TRBJ2-7; 7 positions match TRBD2. This CDR3 spans 14 amino acids. Germline trimming cut 7 bases from V and 0 bases from J; bases unmatched to any gene: 6. Germline V CDR1 and CDR2: WSHSY, SAAADI. The CDR3 bases are TGCGCCAGCAAGGTGCGGGGGAGCTCCTACGAGCAGTACTTC. Translated, it gives CASKVRGSSYEQYF.

This clone is a singleton in its sample. V and J are TRBV10-2 and TRBJ2-7; TRBD1 is a possible D gene (7 bases). Trimming removed 0 bases from V and 2 bases from J, with 23 bases in between. CDR1 and CDR2 (germline): WSHSY, SAAADI. This CDR3 contains 19 residues. The CDR3: CASSESSGTAGGPTYEQYF. CDR3 sequence (DNA): TGCGCCAGCAGTGAGTCTTCTGGGACAGCCGGGGGTCCTACCTACGAGCAGTACTTC.

The J gene is TRBJ2-7, the V gene TRBV28; 9 bases fit TRBD1. The CDR3 totals 15 residues. V lost 5 bases, J lost 4 bases, and 9 bases stayed unmatched. Germline loops: CDR1 MDHEN, CDR2 SYDVKM. Here the CDR3 reads CASSTNRGPPYEQYF. The CDR3 DNA sequence: TGTGCCAGCAGTACAAACAGGGGGCCACCGTACGAGCAGTACTTC.

The chain recombines TRBV11-3 with TRBJ2-2, with 10 positions matching TRBD2. After removal of 3 bases from V and 0 bases from J, the junction contained 1 base not matched to a gene. From germline, CDR1 is SGHNT and CDR2 YENEEA. The CDR3 length is 16 residues. The CDR3 reads CASSFTSGTNTGELFF. As DNA, the CDR3 is TGTGCCAGCAGCTTTACTAGCGGGACGAACACCGGGGAGCTGTTTTTT.

The genes are TRBV14 and TRBJ2-3; tentative D call: TRBD2 (6 bases). This CDR3 comprises 17 residues. The V gene lost 0 bases and the J gene lost 0 bases, with 13 bases spanning the gap. Germline CDR1 is SGHDN and CDR2 is FVKESK. The CDR3 DNA follows: TGTGCCAGCAGCCAAGATGTGGGCGGGACTAGCACAGATACGCAGTATTTT. Encoded protein: CASSQDVGGTSTDTQYF.

The chain has TRBV19 and TRBJ1-5, with D uncertain. The CDR3 runs 13 residues. Trimming stripped 5 bases from V and 6 bases from J, with 11 bases between. Germline CDR1 reads LNHDA; CDR2 reads SQIVND (reference sequence). CDR3 sequence reads: CASSQSPLQPQHF. The CDR3 region has the DNA TGTGCCAGTAGTCAGTCCCCCCTTCAGCCCCAGCATTTT. Full variable domain (missing parts from reference TRBV19 and TRBJ1-5): DGGITQSPKYLFRKEGQNVTLSCEQNLNHDAMYWYRQDPGQGLRLIYYSQIVNDFQKGDIAEGYSVSREKKESFPLTVTSAQKNPTAFYLCASSQSPLQPQHFGDGTRLSIL.

V is TRBV5-4 and J is TRBJ2-1; 7 nucleotides agree with TRBD2. From germline, CDR1 is SGHNT and CDR2 YYREEE (reference sequence). The CDR3 covers 17 residues. The J segment lost 9 bases and the V segment lost 4 bases, leaving 19 bases of the junction unmatched. Written as DNA, the CDR3 is TGTGCCAGCAGCCCGCTTTTGGGTAGCGGGCGAGCGGGTGAGCAGTTCTTC. It codes for CASSPLLGSGRAGEQFF. Using reference TRBV5-4 and TRBJ2-1 for the parts outside the CDR3, the full variable domain is ETGVTQSPTHLIKTRGQQVTLRCSSQSGHNTVSWYQQALGQGPQFIFQYYREEENGRGNFPPRFSGLQFPNYSSELNVNALELDDSALYLCASSPLLGSGRAGEQFFGPGTRLTVL.

The V and J genes are TRBV11-3 and TRBJ2-7; TRBD2 aligns across 15 bases. The junction had 7 bases not matched to a gene; V was cut back by 1 base and J by 0 bases. Germline loops: CDR1 SGHNT, CDR2 YENEEA. This CDR3 is built from 19 residues. The CDR3 DNA reads TGTGCCAGCAGCTTAGCTGGGACTAGCGGGAGGCCGAGCTCCTACGAGCAGTACTTC. Protein sequence: CASSLAGTSGRPSSYEQYF.

The chain couples TRBV5-1 to TRBJ2-7; maybe TRBD1 (5 bases). V shed 4 bases and J shed 3 bases, with 17 bases lying between them. The CDR3 totals 15 residues. Germline V gene sequence: CDR1 SGHRS, CDR2 YFSETQ. The CDR3 sequence is CASSPDRQPLYEQYF. CDR3 DNA sequence: TGCGCCAGCAGCCCGGACCGACAGCCCCTCTACGAGCAGTACTTC.